The TCR beta chain described here comes from a study of T cells in Graves' hyperthyroidism and ophthalmopathy. Study at large: Any treatment followed the collection of peripheral blood at initial diagnosis.

This clonotype has at least ten counts. This CDR3 comprises 15 residues. In germline, CDR1 is MNHNS, CDR2 SASEGT. Trimming removed 1 base at V and 3 bases at J, with 12 bases between. TCR beta CDR3 sequences were amplified from RNA transcripts. The primer set for the first-round RT-PCR of the TCR CDR3 was HTBI. TCRdb recomputed calls from the multiplex PCR reads with MiXCR, one row per CDR3 protein. The sample lists approximately 350,000 distinct CDR3 sequences; roughly 15% were seen once. Among ophthalmopathy patients, the Clinical Activity Score reached at least 3, the NOSPECS grade reached at least 4, and duration remained under 3 months.

The sequence was collected from a woman aged 55-70 years with Graves' ophthalmopathy. The sequenced sample consisted of blood. The rearrangement links TRBV6-1 to TRBJ1-2; no firm D call. The CDR3 loop reads CASSEERTADYGYTF. The CDR3 bases are TGTGCCAGCAGTGAAGAAAGGACGGCCGACTATGGCTACACCTTC.